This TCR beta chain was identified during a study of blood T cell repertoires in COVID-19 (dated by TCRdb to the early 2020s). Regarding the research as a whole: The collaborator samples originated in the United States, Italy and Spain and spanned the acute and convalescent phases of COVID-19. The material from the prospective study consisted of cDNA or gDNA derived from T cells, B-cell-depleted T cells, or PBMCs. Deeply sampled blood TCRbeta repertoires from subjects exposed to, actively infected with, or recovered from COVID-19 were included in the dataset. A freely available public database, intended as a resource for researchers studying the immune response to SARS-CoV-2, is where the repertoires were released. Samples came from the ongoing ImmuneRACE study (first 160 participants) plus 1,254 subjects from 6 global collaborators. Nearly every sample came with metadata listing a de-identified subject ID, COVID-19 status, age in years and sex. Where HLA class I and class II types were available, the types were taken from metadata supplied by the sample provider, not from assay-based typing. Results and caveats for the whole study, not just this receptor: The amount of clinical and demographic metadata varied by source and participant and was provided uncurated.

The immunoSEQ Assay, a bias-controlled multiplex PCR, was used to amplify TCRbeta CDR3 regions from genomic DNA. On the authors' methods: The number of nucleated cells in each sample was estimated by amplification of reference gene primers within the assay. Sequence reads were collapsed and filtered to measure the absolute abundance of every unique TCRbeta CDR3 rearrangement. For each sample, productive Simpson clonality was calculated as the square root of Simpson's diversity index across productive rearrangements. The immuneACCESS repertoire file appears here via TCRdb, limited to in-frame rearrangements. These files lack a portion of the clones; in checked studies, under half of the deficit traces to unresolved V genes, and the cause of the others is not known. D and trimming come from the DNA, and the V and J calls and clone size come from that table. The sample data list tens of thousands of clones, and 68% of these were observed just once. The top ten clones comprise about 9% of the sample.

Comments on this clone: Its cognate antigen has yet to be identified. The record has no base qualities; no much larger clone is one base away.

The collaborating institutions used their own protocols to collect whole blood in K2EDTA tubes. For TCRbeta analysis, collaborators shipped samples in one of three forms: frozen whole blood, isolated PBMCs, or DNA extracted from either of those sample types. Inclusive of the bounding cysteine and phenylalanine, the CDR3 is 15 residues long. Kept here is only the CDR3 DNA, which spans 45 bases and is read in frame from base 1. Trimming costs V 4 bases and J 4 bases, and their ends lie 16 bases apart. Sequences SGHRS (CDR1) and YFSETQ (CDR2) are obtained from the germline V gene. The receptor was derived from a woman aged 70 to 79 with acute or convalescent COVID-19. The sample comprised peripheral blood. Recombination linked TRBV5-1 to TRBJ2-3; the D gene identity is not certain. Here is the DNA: TGCGCCAGCAGCGTATCAAACGCGTTTTCAGATACGCAGTATTTT. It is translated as CASSVSNAFSDTQYF.